These 27 T cell receptor beta chains were all obtained from the same sample, sequenced in a study of response to subunit inactivated influenza vaccine. TCRdb itself ran the RT-PCR reads through MiXCR, one entry per CDR3 protein. In the table there are 650,000 or so distinct CDR3 sequences, 14% of which are singletons. The source material was PBMCs from blood, sampled about 14 days before vaccination. These receptors all stem from a man aged 50 to 60 who received an inactivated influenza vaccine.

CDR3 coding DNA: TGTGCCAGCAGCCGGGACAGGGGTAAAGAGACCCAGTACTTC. Translation gives CASSRDRGKETQYF. This rearrangement joins TRBV7-2 to TRBJ2-5; TRBD1 matches 10 bases. The V gene's germline CDR1 is SGHTA and CDR2 FQGNSA. The CDR3 has 14 residues. After removal of 5 bases from V and 3 bases from J, the junction contained 3 bases not matched to a gene. Looking up the rest from reference TRBV7-2 and TRBJ2-5 gives the full variable domain: GAGVSQSPSNKVTEKGKDVELRCDPISGHTALYWYRQSLGQGLEFLIYFQGNSAPDKSGLPSDRFSAERTGGSVSTLTIQRTQQEDSAVYLCASSRDRGKETQYFGPGTRLLVL.

This clonotype turned up a few times. CDR3 in DNA: TGTGCCAGCAGTGAAGTTCGGACCGGGGAGCTGTTTTTT. This gives the protein CASSEVRTGELFF. The chain links TRBV6-1 to TRBJ2-2; no firm D call. The CDR3 spans 13 residues. Trimming removed 1 base from V and 5 bases from J, with 5 bases in between. Germline V gives CDR1 MNHNS, CDR2 SASEGT.

V is TRBV20-1 and J is TRBJ1-2, with no clear D. Trimming took 6 bases from V and 4 from J, leaving 33 bases between them. Germline V gene data show CDR1 as DFQATT and CDR2 as SNEGSKA (reference sequence). This CDR3 region has 19 residues. The CDR3 DNA is TGCAGTGCCCGAGAACGCCCAGGCCGAGTTATAAGCGCCCGCTATGGCTACACCTTC. It specifies CSARERPGRVISARYGYTF.

V usage is TRBV20-1 and J usage is TRBJ2-1; 9 bases are a match to TRBD2. The J segment lost 6 bases and the V segment lost 6 bases, leaving 9 bases of the junction unmatched. The CDR3 loop spans 14 amino acids. Germline values: CDR1 DFQATT, CDR2 SNEGSKA (reference sequence). CDR3: CSAQKTSGFNEQFF. In DNA, the CDR3 is TGCAGTGCCCAAAAGACTAGCGGTTTCAATGAGCAGTTCTTC.

This clonotype was detected many times. Here the CDR3 reads CASSVRQGSKLFF. CDR3 coding DNA: TGTGCCAGCAGTGTACGACAGGGCTCAAAACTGTTTTTT. The chain links TRBV12-3 or TRBV12-4 to TRBJ1-4; 7 bases agree with TRBD1. The trim removed 5 bases at V and 10 bases at J, leaving 7 bases unmatched. The CDR3 contains 13 residues.

This clonotype showed up just a few times. The rearrangement joins TRBV5-6 to TRBJ2-5; 10 bases match TRBD2. The CDR3 has 16 residues. Germline V gene data show CDR1 as SGHDT and CDR2 as YYEEEE. V was pared by 4 bases and J by 0 bases, with 6 bases of the junction left unmatched. CDR3 bases: TGTGCCAGCAGCGCACTAGCGGGGCTATACCAAGAGACCCAGTACTTC. It codes for CASSALAGLYQETQYF. Complete variable domain (other parts from reference TRBV5-6 and TRBJ2-5): DAGVTQSPTHLIKTRGQQVTLRCSPKSGHDTVSWYQQALGQGPQFIFQYYEEEERQRGNFPDRFSGHQFPNYSSELNVNALLLGDSALYLCASSALAGLYQETQYFGPGTRLLVL.

This clonotype showed up just a few times. The chain is built from TRBV27 and TRBJ2-1; D is unclear. The ends were cut back, 2 bases at V and 3 bases at J, with 8 bases in the middle. The CDR3 spans 14 residues. CDR1 and CDR2 from the germline V gene are MNHEY and SMNVEV (reference sequence). The CDR3 coding sequence is TGTGCCAGCAGTTTAAAAGCCCTCTACAATGAGCAGTTCTTC. Residues: CASSLKALYNEQFF.

This clonotype has at least ten counts. This rearrangement joins TRBV6-2 or TRBV6-3 to TRBJ2-1; a weak D match, TRBD1 (5 bases). CDR3 length: 11 residues. V was cut by 6 bases and J by 5 bases, with 5 bases left in between. CDR1 is MNHEY, CDR2 SVGEGT, per germline. The CDR3 bases are TGTGCCAGCAGCAGGGACAATGAGCAGTTCTTC. Translating gives CASSRDNEQFF.

This clonotype was picked up many times. The chain combines TRBV4-3 with TRBJ2-1; possible D gene TRBD2, 5 bases. Trimming took off 0 bases at V and 5 bases at J, with 8 bases between the two ends. Germline V lookup: CDR1 LGHNA, CDR2 YSLEER. The CDR3 contains 14 residues. The CDR3 loop reads CASSQEWENNEQFF. As DNA, the CDR3 is TGCGCCAGCAGCCAAGAATGGGAGAACAATGAGCAGTTCTTC.

In this sample, this clonotype turned up a few times. V and J are TRBV29-1 and TRBJ2-1; D is possibly TRBD2 (5 bases). The CDR3 is 14 amino acids. The germline V and J ends were trimmed by 6 bases and 0 bases, with 12 bases remaining between them. CDR1 is SQVTM, CDR2 ANQGSEA, per germline. The DNA of the CDR3 is TGCAGCGTCGGAGGCGGTATCTCCTACAATGAGCAGTTCTTC. This sequence encodes CSVGGGISYNEQFF.

The chain links TRBV5-6 to TRBJ1-5, with TRBD1 matching 8 bases. There are 14 residues in the CDR3. Germline CDR1 reads SGHDT; CDR2 reads YYEEEE. V lost 4 bases and J lost 9; bases outside the gene matches: 9. The CDR3 reads CASSHGQGRVPQHF. The CDR3 region has the DNA TGTGCCAGCAGCCACGGACAGGGACGGGTGCCCCAGCATTTT. The whole variable domain, remainder taken from reference TRBV5-6 and TRBJ1-5, is DAGVTQSPTHLIKTRGQQVTLRCSPKSGHDTVSWYQQALGQGPQFIFQYYEEEERQRGNFPDRFSGHQFPNYSSELNVNALLLGDSALYLCASSHGQGRVPQHFGDGTRLSIL.

The rearrangement uses TRBV7-2 and TRBJ2-5; TRBD2 might be the D (7 bases). CDR1 and CDR2 from the germline V gene are SGHTA and FQGNSA. Trimming shortened V by 2 bases and J by 4 bases, and 20 bases separated the two germline ends. This CDR3 is built from 17 residues. The DNA of the CDR3 is TGTGCCAGCAGCTTATCCGGTGCGGGGGCTCCCCGAGAGACCCAGTACTTC. Translation: CASSLSGAGAPRETQYF.

The rearrangement links TRBV14 to TRBJ1-3; D gene unclear. CDR1 is SGHDN and CDR2 is FVKESK in the germline V gene. Trimming stripped 4 bases from V and 0 bases from J, with 13 bases between. This CDR3 is built from 16 residues. The CDR3 is CASSRGFDLSGNTIYF. CDR3 sequence (DNA): TGTGCCAGCAGCCGGGGTTTCGATCTCTCTGGAAACACCATATATTTT.

The rearrangement links TRBV2 to TRBJ2-2; D not certain. V was shortened by 2 bases and J by 3 bases, with 10 bases between the two germline ends. The CDR3 contains 15 residues. Germline CDR1 and CDR2: SNHLY and FYNNEI. CDR3: CASSELSPYTGELFF. The CDR3 DNA sequence: TGTGCCAGCAGTGAACTTAGCCCGTACACCGGGGAGCTGTTTTTT.

This clonotype was observed a few times. The chain joins TRBV28 to TRBJ2-7, with 11 positions matching TRBD1. Germline V gives CDR1 MDHEN, CDR2 SYDVKM. The CDR3 is made up of 15 amino acids. Unmatched junction bases numbered 9, after V lost 6 bases and J lost 5 bases. Here the CDR3 DNA reads TGTGCCAGCAGCCCCAACCGGGACAGGGGGAACGAGCAGTACTTC. Residues: CASSPNRDRGNEQYF.

This clonotype was observed a few times. J is TRBJ2-1 and V is TRBV9, with 7 bases matching TRBD1. Germline V gene sequence: CDR1 SGDLS, CDR2 YYNGEE. This CDR3 contains 14 residues. Unmatched junction bases numbered 7, after V lost 0 bases and J lost 10 bases. The CDR3 sequence: CASSVGQGVREQFF. The CDR3 DNA is TGTGCCAGCAGCGTAGGGCAGGGGGTAAGAGAGCAGTTCTTC.

The genes are TRBV7-8 and TRBJ1-1; D remains unclear. The germline gives CDR1 SGHVS, CDR2 FQNEAQ. There are 15 residues in the CDR3. V lost 1 base, J lost 5 bases, and 14 bases lay in between. CDR3 protein: CASSLGRAWGTEAFF. DNA of the CDR3: TGTGCCAGCAGCTTAGGGCGGGCGTGGGGTACTGAAGCTTTCTTT.

This clonotype appeared many times. The chain links TRBV20-1 to TRBJ1-1; 9 bases fit TRBD1. CDR1 and CDR2 from the germline V gene are DFQATT and SNEGSKA (reference sequence). This CDR3 is 16 amino acids long. The V gene end was trimmed by 1 base and the J gene end by 0 bases; junction bases not matched to a gene: 6. For the CDR3, the DNA is TGCAGTGCTAGAGTAAGGGACAGGGAAGTGAACACTGAAGCTTTCTTT. This codes for CSARVRDREVNTEAFF.

J is TRBJ2-5 and V is TRBV20-1; either TRBD1 or TRBD2 may supply D (5 bases each). This CDR3 has 12 amino acids. Germline CDR1 reads DFQATT; CDR2 reads SNEGSKA (reference sequence). The V and J ends lost 3 bases and 3 bases respectively, with 8 bases between them. CDR3 bases: TGCAGTGCTAGCCAGGGAGAAGAGACCCAGTACTTC. It is translated as CSASQGEETQYF.

This chain connects TRBV12-3 or TRBV12-4 to TRBJ2-7, with 7 bases matching TRBD1. CDR3 length: 12 amino acids. The trim removed 3 bases at V and 6 bases at J, leaving 2 bases unmatched. CDR3 nucleotide sequence: TGTGCCAGCAGTTTCAGGGGGAGCGAGCAGTACTTC. Translating it yields CASSFRGSEQYF.

This chain uses TRBV9 with TRBJ2-7; D uncertain. CDR1 and CDR2 from the germline V gene are SGDLS and YYNGEE. Trimming cost V 2 bases and J 2 bases, with 14 bases left between them. The CDR3 consists of 15 residues. The CDR3 reads CASSVAPLETYEQYF. In DNA, the CDR3 is TGTGCCAGCAGCGTTGCCCCCCTAGAGACCTACGAGCAGTACTTC.

The V call is TRBV11-2, the J call TRBJ1-5, with a possible D match to TRBD1 (5 bases). V was trimmed by 3 bases and J by 0 bases, leaving 12 bases between them. This CDR3 has 16 residues. Germline CDR1 reads SGHAT; CDR2 reads FQNNGV. The CDR3, as DNA: TGTGCCAGCAGCTTGGAACCAGGACATAGCAATCAGCCCCAGCATTTT. As protein: CASSLEPGHSNQPQHF. The full variable domain, completed using reference TRBV11-2 and TRBJ1-5, is EAGVAQSPRYKIIEKRQSVAFWCNPISGHATLYWYQQILGQGPKLLIQFQNNGVVDDSQLPKDRFSAERLKGVDSTLKIQPAKLEDSAVYLCASSLEPGHSNQPQHFGDGTRLSIL.

J is TRBJ1-2 and V is TRBV12-3 or TRBV12-4; D call uncertain. The CDR3 sequence is 15 residues long. The V gene lost 2 bases and the J gene lost 5 bases, with 15 bases spanning the gap. The DNA of the CDR3 is TGTGCCAGCAGTTTACTCCCGGACGGTGCGTATGGCTACACCTTC. This translates into CASSLLPDGAYGYTF.

The rearrangement joins TRBV5-1 to TRBJ2-3; 10 positions agree with TRBD2. Germline lookup yields CDR1 SGHRS and CDR2 YFSETQ. V was pared by 4 bases and J by 1 base, with 12 bases of the junction left unmatched. There are 18 residues in the CDR3. This chain's CDR3 is CASSTVAGGPRGTDTQYF. As DNA, the CDR3 is TGCGCCAGCAGCACGGTAGCGGGGGGTCCCCGGGGCACAGATACGCAGTATTTT. Combining the CDR3 with reference TRBV5-1 and TRBJ2-3 gives the whole variable domain KAGVTQTPRYLIKTRGQQVTLSCSPISGHRSVSWYQQTPGQGLQFLFEYFSETQRNKGNFPGRFSGRQFSNSRSEMNVSTLELGDSALYLCASSTVAGGPRGTDTQYFGPGTRLTVL.

The chain couples TRBV11-1 to TRBJ2-2; the D gene is possibly TRBD1 (6 bases). The CDR3 is 14 residues long. Germline V lookup: CDR1 SGHAT, CDR2 FQDESV (reference sequence). Trimming cost V 5 bases and J 6 bases, with 13 bases left between them. CDR3 loop: CASSPTGISGELFF. The CDR3, as DNA: TGTGCCAGCAGCCCCACAGGGATCTCCGGGGAGCTGTTTTTT.

The chain has TRBV3-1 and TRBJ2-1; 10 nucleotides line up with TRBD2. V gave up 6 bases and J gave up 6 bases; unmatched junction bases: 5. The CDR3 spans 14 residues. Germline V gene sequence: CDR1 LGHDT, CDR2 YNNKEL (reference sequence). CDR3 amino acids: CASSRGTSVNEQFF. CDR3 DNA sequence: TGTGCCAGCAGTAGGGGGACTAGCGTCAATGAGCAGTTCTTC.

This clonotype appeared many times. V is TRBV4-3 and J is TRBJ1-2, with D perhaps matching TRBD1 (5 bases). V gave up 0 bases and J gave up 4 bases, with 12 bases separating them. Germline V gene lookup returns CDR1 LGHNA and CDR2 YSLEER. The CDR3 totals 15 residues. The CDR3 loop is CASSQDLRGTYGYTF. In DNA, the CDR3 is TGCGCCAGCAGCCAAGATTTAAGGGGAACCTATGGCTACACCTTC.